These T cell receptor beta chains were read from a single sample in a study of OX40 agonist ivuxolimab in advanced cancers. Produced via immunoSEQ multiplex PCR; TCRdb's table is partial and in-frame only. This table holds 45,000 to 65,000 clones, over 75% found once. This specimen consisted of CD4+ or CD8+ T cells sorted from blood, obtained in a trial of the OX40 agonist ivuxolimab. The receptors originated from an adult with an advanced solid tumor such as melanoma, head and neck, liver or kidney cancer. Each CDR3 is given with its conserved first and last residue. The D gene is left open where the match is weak. Clone size is shown for a subset of rows, as once, few, many or a class of expanded clone.

NA	NA	TRBV7-9	TRBJ2-5	TGTGCCAGCAGCTTAGCGCAGAGCGTCGAGACCCAGTACTTC	CASSLAQSVETQYF
NA	NA	TRBV11-2	TRBJ2-5	TGTGCCAGCAGCTTATTGAGCCAACCTGGGACCCAGTACTTC	CASSLLSQPGTQYF
NA	NA	TRBV28	TRBJ1-3	TGTGCCAGCAGTCCAAGTGACGGGACGGTCGGAAGCACCATATATTTT	CASSPSDGTVGSTIYF
NA	NA	TRBV10-3	TRBJ1-5	TGTGCCATCCAGACGGATAGCAATCAGCCCCAGCATTTT	CAIQTDSNQPQHF
once	NA	TRBV6-1	TRBJ1-1	TGTGCCAGCACTTTCTACAGGGATACTGAAGCTTTCTTT	CASTFYRDTEAFF
few	TRBD2	TRBV7-9	TRBJ2-2	TGTGCCAGCAGCCAGGGACTAGCGGGCCCGAACACCGGGGAGCTGTTTTTT	CASSQGLAGPNTGELFF
few	NA	TRBV5-6	TRBJ1-4	TGTGCCAGCAGCTTGTCTGGGGAACTGTTTTTT	CASSLSGELFF
few	TRBD1	TRBV2	TRBJ2-7	TGTGCCAGCAGTACGGACAGGGGAGGCGAGCAGTACTTC	CASSTDRGGEQYF
NA	NA	TRBV6-1	TRBJ1-1	TGTGCCAGTAGGGTGGGGGAGAACACTGAAGCTTTCTTT	CASRVGENTEAFF
NA	TRBD2	TRBV18	TRBJ2-1	TGTGCCAGCTCCCACAGCGGGGGGGCGGGCAATGAGCAGTTCTTC	CASSHSGGAGNEQFF
NA	NA	TRBV5-1	TRBJ2-5	TGCGCCAGCAGCTTGGGGTCCCAAGAGAAGGAGTACTTC	CASSLGSQEKEYF
few	TRBD1	TRBV28	TRBJ1-6	TGTGCCAGCAAGGGGCCGGGACAGAGGGTCCCTAGGTCACCCCTCCACTTT	CASKGPGQRVPRSPLHF
NA	TRBD1	TRBV5-6	TRBJ2-7	TGTGCCAGCAGCTCGGCTGCAGGGACAGACGAGCAGTACTTC	CASSSAAGTDEQYF
NA	NA	TRBV10-1	TRBJ1-6	TGCGCCAGCAGTGAGGGCAGGGGAAATAATTCACCCCTCCACTTT	CASSEGRGNNSPLHF
once	NA	TRBV2	TRBJ2-3	TGTGCCAGCAGGGGGACACCCCATAGCACAGATACGCAGTATTTT	CASRGTPHSTDTQYF